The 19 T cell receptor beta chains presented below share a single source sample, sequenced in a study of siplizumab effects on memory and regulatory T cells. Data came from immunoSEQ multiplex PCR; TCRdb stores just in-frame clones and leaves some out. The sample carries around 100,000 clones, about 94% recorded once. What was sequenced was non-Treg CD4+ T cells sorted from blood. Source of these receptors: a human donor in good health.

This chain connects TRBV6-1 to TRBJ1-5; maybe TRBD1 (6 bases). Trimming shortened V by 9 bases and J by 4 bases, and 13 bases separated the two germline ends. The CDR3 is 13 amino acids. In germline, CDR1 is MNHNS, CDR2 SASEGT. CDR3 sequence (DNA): TGTGCCAGTCGGACAGCCTCTAATCAGCCCCAGCATTTT. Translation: CASRTASNQPQHF.

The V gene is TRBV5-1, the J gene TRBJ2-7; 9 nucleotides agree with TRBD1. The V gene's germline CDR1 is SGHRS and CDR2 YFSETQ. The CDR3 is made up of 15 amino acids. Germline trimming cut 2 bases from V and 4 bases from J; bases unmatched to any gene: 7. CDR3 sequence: CASSFSGTGNYEQYF. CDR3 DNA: TGCGCCAGCAGCTTTTCAGGGACAGGGAATTACGAGCAGTACTTC.

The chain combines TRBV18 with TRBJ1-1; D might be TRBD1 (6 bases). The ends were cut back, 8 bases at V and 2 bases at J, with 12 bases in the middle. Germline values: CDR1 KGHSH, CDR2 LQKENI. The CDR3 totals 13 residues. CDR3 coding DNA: TGTGCCAGCCTATCGGACAGAAACACTGAAGCTTTCTTT. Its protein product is CASLSDRNTEAFF.

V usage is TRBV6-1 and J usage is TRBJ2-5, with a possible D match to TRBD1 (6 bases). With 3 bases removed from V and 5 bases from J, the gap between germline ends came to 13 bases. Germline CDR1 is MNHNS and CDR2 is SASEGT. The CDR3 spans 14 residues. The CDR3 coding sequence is TGTGCCAGCAGTGACAAAACCAGGGGTGAGACCCAGTACTTC. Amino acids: CASSDKTRGETQYF.

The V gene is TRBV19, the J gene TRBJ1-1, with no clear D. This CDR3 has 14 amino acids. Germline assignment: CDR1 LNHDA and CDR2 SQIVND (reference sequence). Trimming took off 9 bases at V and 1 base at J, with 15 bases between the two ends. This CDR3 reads CASSGRVSNTEAFF. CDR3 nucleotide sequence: TGTGCCAGCAGTGGACGGGTGTCGAACACTGAAGCTTTCTTT.

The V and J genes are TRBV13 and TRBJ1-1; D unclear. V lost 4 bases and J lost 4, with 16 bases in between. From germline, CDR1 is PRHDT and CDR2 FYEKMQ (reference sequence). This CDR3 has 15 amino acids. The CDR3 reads CASSSPQRGLTEAFF. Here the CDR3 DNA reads TGTGCCAGCAGCTCTCCCCAACGTGGGCTCACTGAAGCTTTCTTT.

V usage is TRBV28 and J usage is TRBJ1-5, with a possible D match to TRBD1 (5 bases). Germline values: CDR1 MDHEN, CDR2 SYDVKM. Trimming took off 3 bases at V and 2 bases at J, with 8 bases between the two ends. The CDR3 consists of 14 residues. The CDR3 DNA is TGTGCCAGCAGTTTGATGGGGGGCAATCAGCCCCAGCATTTT. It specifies CASSLMGGNQPQHF.

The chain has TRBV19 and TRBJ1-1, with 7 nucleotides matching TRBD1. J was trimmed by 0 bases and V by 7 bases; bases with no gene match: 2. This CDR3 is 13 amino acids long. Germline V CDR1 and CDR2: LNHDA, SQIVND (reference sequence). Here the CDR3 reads CASTTGMNTEAFF. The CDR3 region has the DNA TGTGCCAGTACGACAGGGATGAACACTGAAGCTTTCTTT. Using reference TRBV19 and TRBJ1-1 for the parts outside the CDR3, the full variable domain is DGGITQSPKYLFRKEGQNVTLSCEQNLNHDAMYWYRQDPGQGLRLIYYSQIVNDFQKGDIAEGYSVSREKKESFPLTVTSAQKNPTAFYLCASTTGMNTEAFFGQGTRLTVV.

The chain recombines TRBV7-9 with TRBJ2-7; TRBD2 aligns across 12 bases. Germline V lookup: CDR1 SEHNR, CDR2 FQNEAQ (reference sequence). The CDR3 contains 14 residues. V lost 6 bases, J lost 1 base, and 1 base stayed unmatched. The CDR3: CASRTSGRSYEQYF. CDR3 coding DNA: TGTGCCAGCAGAACTAGCGGGAGGTCCTACGAGCAGTACTTC. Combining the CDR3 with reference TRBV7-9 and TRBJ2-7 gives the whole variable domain DTGVSQNPRHKITKRGQNVTFRCDPISEHNRLYWYRQTLGQGPEFLTYFQNEAQLEKSRLLSDRFSAERPKGSFSTLEIQRTEQGDSAMYLCASRTSGRSYEQYFGPGTRLTVT.

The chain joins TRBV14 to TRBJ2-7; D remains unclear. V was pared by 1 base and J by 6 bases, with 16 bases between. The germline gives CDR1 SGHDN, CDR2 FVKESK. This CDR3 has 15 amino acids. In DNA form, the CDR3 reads TGTGCCAGCAGCCAAGTCGATCGGCTGTATGGCGAGCAGTACTTC. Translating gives CASSQVDRLYGEQYF.

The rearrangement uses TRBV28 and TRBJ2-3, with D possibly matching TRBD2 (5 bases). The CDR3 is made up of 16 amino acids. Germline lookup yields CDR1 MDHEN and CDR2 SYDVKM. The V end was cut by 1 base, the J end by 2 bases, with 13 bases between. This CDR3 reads CASSLSDKRDTDTQYF. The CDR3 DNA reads TGTGCCAGCAGTTTATCGGATAAACGGGACACAGATACGCAGTATTTT. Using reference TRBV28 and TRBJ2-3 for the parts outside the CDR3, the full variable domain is DVKVTQSSRYLVKRTGEKVFLECVQDMDHENMFWYRQDPGLGLRLIYFSYDVKMKEKGDIPEGYSVSREKKERFSLILESASTNQTSMYLCASSLSDKRDTDTQYFGPGTRLTVL.

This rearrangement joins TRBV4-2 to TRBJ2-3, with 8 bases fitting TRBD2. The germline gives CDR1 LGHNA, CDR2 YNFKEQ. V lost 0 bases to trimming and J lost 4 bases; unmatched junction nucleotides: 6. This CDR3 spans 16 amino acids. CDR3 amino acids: CASSQDWTSKADTQYF. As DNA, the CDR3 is TGTGCCAGCAGCCAAGATTGGACTAGCAAGGCAGATACGCAGTATTTT.

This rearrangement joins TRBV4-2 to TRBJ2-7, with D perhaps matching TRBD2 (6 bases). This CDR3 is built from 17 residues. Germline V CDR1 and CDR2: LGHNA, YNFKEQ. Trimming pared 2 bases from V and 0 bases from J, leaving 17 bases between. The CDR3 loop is CASSQSRGAGPSYEQYF. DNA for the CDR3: TGTGCCAGCAGCCAATCCCGCGGAGCGGGCCCCTCCTACGAGCAGTACTTC.

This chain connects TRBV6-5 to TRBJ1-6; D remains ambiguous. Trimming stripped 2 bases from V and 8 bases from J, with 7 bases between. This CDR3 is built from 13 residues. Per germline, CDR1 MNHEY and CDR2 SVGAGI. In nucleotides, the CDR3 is TGTGCCAGCAGTTACGAAGCCTATTCACCCCTCCACTTT. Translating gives CASSYEAYSPLHF.

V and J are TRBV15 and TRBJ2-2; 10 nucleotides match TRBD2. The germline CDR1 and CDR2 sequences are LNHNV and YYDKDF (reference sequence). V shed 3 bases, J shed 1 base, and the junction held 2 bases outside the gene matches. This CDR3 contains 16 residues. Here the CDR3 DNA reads TGTGCCACCAGCAGCGGACTAGCGGAGAACACCGGGGAGCTGTTTTTT. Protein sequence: CATSSGLAENTGELFF.

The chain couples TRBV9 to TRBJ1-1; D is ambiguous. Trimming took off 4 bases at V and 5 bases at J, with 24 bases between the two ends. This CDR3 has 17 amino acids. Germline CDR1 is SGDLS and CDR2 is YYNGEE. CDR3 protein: CASSPTGSGGKWTEAFF. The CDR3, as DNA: TGTGCCAGCAGCCCCACGGGGAGCGGAGGTAAGTGGACTGAAGCTTTCTTT.

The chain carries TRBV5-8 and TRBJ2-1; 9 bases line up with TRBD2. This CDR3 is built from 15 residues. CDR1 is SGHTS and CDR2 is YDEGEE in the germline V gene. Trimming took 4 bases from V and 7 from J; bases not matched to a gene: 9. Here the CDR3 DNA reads TGTGCCAGCAGCAGTACCGGGACTAGCCATAATGAGCAGTTCTTC. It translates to CASSSTGTSHNEQFF.

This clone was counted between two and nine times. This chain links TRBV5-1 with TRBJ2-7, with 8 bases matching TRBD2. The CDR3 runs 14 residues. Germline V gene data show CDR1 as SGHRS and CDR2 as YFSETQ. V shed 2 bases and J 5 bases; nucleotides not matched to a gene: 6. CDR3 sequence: CASSLPSGGDEQYF. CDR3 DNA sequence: TGCGCCAGCAGCTTACCCTCGGGAGGGGACGAGCAGTACTTC. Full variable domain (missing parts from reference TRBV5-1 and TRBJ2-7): KAGVTQTPRYLIKTRGQQVTLSCSPISGHRSVSWYQQTPGQGLQFLFEYFSETQRNKGNFPGRFSGRQFSNSRSEMNVSTLELGDSALYLCASSLPSGGDEQYFGPGTRLTVT.

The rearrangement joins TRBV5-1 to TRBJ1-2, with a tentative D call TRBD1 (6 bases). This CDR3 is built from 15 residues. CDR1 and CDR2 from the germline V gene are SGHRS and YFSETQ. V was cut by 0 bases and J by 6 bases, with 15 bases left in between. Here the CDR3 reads CASSLVGGAGHGYTF. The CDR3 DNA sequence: TGCGCCAGCAGCTTGGTGGGGGGCGCAGGGCATGGCTACACCTTC.